Below are 27 T cell receptor beta chains sequenced from a single sample in a study of response to subunit inactivated influenza vaccine. From the RT-PCR reads, TCRdb called clonotypes with MiXCR, one entry per CDR3 protein. Among 500,000 or so distinct CDR3 sequences, 16% were seen once, and the ten largest hold 2.5% to 3.5%. The sample in question was CD4+ T cells sorted from PBMCs, obtained less than 30 months after vaccination. Source of these receptors: a man between 50 and 69 years old who received an inactivated influenza vaccine.

The V call is TRBV20-1, the J call TRBJ2-2, with a tentative D call TRBD2 (6 bases). The V end was cut by 5 bases, the J end by 0 bases, with 10 bases between. The CDR3 covers 14 residues. The germline gives CDR1 DFQATT, CDR2 SNEGSKA (reference sequence). This chain's CDR3 is CSAVGGPNTGELFF. In nucleotides, the CDR3 is TGCAGTGCTGTCGGGGGTCCGAACACCGGGGAGCTGTTTTTT.

This clonotype was observed at least ten times. V usage is TRBV14 and J usage is TRBJ2-1; maybe TRBD2 (6 bases). Trimming left V 2 bases short and J 9 bases short, with 11 bases between. The CDR3 covers 13 residues. Germline CDR1 and CDR2: SGHDN and FVKESK. Here the CDR3 DNA reads TGTGCCAGCAGCCAACGGGAGCAGGGTGAGCAGTTCTTC. Protein product: CASSQREQGEQFF.

Only one count was recorded for this clonotype. The chain employs TRBV6-5 and TRBJ2-3, with D hard to call. Germline CDR1 and CDR2: MNHEY and SVGAGI. This CDR3 region has 16 residues. V was pared by 2 bases and J by 1 base, with 13 bases between. In nucleotides, the CDR3 is TGTGCCAGCAGTTACGTCGGGCTTAGGGGCACAGATACGCAGTATTTT. As protein: CASSYVGLRGTDTQYF.

In its sample, this clonotype was seen a few times. This chain connects TRBV9 to TRBJ2-5; D is tentatively TRBD1 or TRBD2 (7 bases each). The CDR3 extends over 14 amino acids. Germline CDR1 reads SGDLS; CDR2 reads YYNGEE. The V gene lost 3 bases and the J gene lost 4 bases, with 13 bases spanning the gap. The CDR3 loop reads CASSAGGGGETQYF. The CDR3 coding sequence is TGTGCCAGCAGCGCAGGGGGGGGAGGAGAGACCCAGTACTTC.

This clonotype came up a few times. This chain links TRBV15 with TRBJ2-5; D unclear. Trimming shortened V by 5 bases and J by 4 bases, and 14 bases separated the two germline ends. The CDR3 length is 14 residues. CDR1 LNHNV and CDR2 YYDKDF come from the germline V gene (reference sequence). CDR3 sequence (DNA): TGTGCCACCAGCGCTATGGCTCCGCGAGAGACCCAGTACTTC. It translates to CATSAMAPRETQYF.

The chain is built from TRBV20-1 and TRBJ2-7; 10 bases are a match to TRBD2. V gave up 4 bases and J gave up 3 bases; unmatched junction bases: 6. This CDR3 contains 14 residues. The V gene's germline CDR1 is DFQATT and CDR2 SNEGSKA (reference sequence). CDR3 residues: CSAKREGFSYEQYF. The DNA for the CDR3 is TGCAGTGCTAAGCGGGAGGGATTTAGCTACGAGCAGTACTTC.

This clonotype was detected a few times. V gene TRBV20-1 combines with J gene TRBJ2-2; TRBD1 agrees at 9 bases. The length of the CDR3 is 15 residues. Germline loops: CDR1 DFQATT, CDR2 SNEGSKA (reference sequence). V gave up 1 base and J gave up 3 bases; unmatched junction bases: 3. The CDR3 spells CSARADRGYTGELFF. CDR3 coding DNA: TGCAGTGCTAGAGCGGACAGGGGTTACACCGGGGAGCTGTTTTTT.

This chain connects TRBV10-3 to TRBJ2-1, with 13 bases lining up with TRBD2. The trim removed 8 bases at V and 5 bases at J, leaving 0 bases unmatched. The V gene's germline CDR1 is ENHRY and CDR2 SYGVKD. The CDR3 covers 13 residues. The CDR3 loop is CAIGTSGDNEQFF. CDR3 in DNA: TGTGCCATCGGGACTAGCGGGGACAATGAGCAGTTCTTC.

This clonotype was observed a few times. The rearrangement links TRBV10-3 to TRBJ1-3; D is undetermined. Germline V gene sequence: CDR1 ENHRY, CDR2 SYGVKD. This CDR3 has 15 residues. V was shortened by 2 bases and J by 2 bases, with 10 bases between the two germline ends. This chain's CDR3 is CAISEKGAAGNTIYF. In DNA, the CDR3 is TGTGCCATCAGTGAGAAGGGAGCGGCTGGAAACACCATATATTTT.

This clonotype was seen ten or more times. The CDR3 spells CASSPKGTGGADTQYF. The CDR3 nucleotides read TGTGCCAGCAGCCCAAAGGGGACAGGGGGCGCAGATACGCAGTATTTT. The chain has TRBV9 and TRBJ2-3; 12 nucleotides match TRBD1. This CDR3 contains 16 residues. The trim removed 4 bases at V and 4 bases at J, leaving 7 bases unmatched. Germline loops: CDR1 SGDLS, CDR2 YYNGEE.

This clonotype has more than one count but fewer than ten. CDR3 nucleotides: TGCGCCAGCAGCCAAGACTACAGGACGGGCACTGAAGCTTTCTTT. Translating gives CASSQDYRTGTEAFF. J is TRBJ1-1 and V is TRBV4-3; D may be TRBD1 (5 bases). V was trimmed by 0 bases and J by 4 bases, leaving 12 bases between them. The CDR3 runs to 15 residues. CDR1 LGHNA and CDR2 YSLEER come from the germline V gene.

The V and J genes are TRBV6-1 and TRBJ2-3; 9 bases align to TRBD1. In germline, CDR1 is MNHNS, CDR2 SASEGT. V shed 8 bases and J 4 bases; nucleotides not matched to a gene: 7. The CDR3 is made up of 14 amino acids. CDR3 loop: CASSTGGRPDTQYF. The CDR3 DNA reads TGTGCCAGCTCGACAGGGGGTCGCCCAGATACGCAGTATTTT.

This chain links TRBV20-1 with TRBJ2-1; no definite D call. V was shortened by 3 bases and J by 5 bases, with 23 bases between the two germline ends. Germline CDR1 reads DFQATT; CDR2 reads SNEGSKA (reference sequence). The CDR3 runs 17 residues. The CDR3 nucleotides read TGCAGTGCTAGTCAGGTGCTTGCAGTTAGGCCGAACAATGAGCAGTTCTTC. Translated, it gives CSASQVLAVRPNNEQFF.

This clonotype was seen a handful of times. The rearrangement uses TRBV12-5 and TRBJ1-1; D unresolved. The CDR3 has 16 amino acids. Trimming took 0 bases from V and 1 from J, leaving 12 bases between them. Germline V gene sequence: CDR1 LGHNT, CDR2 FRNRAP. The CDR3 spells CASGLVGGPKNTEAFF. The CDR3 DNA reads TGTGCTAGTGGTTTGGTAGGAGGGCCCAAGAACACTGAAGCTTTCTTT.

In regard to this clonotype: Sequence at one end of the junction differs from germline and may be a read error. This chain connects TRBV20-1 to TRBJ1-4, with TRBD1 identical over 7 bases. The CDR3 has 17 residues. From germline, CDR1 is DFQATT and CDR2 SNEGSKA (reference sequence). The CDR3 is CSARGSTGQRFAEKLFF. In nucleotides, the CDR3 is TGCAGTGCGAGAGGTTCGACAGGGCAAAGATTCGCTGAAAAACTGTTTTTT.

This clonotype was seen a few times. The chain recombines TRBV21-1 with TRBJ1-2; TRBD1 is taken as the D call from the table, unchecked against the DNA. TRBV21-1 is assigned pseudogene status. The CDR3 consists of 16 residues. The CDR3 spells CASSKVFSDRNYGYTF. The CDR3 DNA sequence: TGTGCCAGCAGCAAAGTTTTTTCGGACAGAAACTATGGCTACACCTTC.

This chain links TRBV6-1 with TRBJ1-5, with 8 bases aligning to TRBD1. In germline, CDR1 is MNHNS, CDR2 SASEGT. The CDR3 length is 17 residues. V was pared by 7 bases and J by 2 bases, with 13 bases of the junction left unmatched. For the CDR3, the DNA is TGTGCCAGCACCCCAGGGTCCGGGACAGGAGGCAATCAGCCCCAGCATTTT. Amino acid sequence: CASTPGSGTGGNQPQHF.

This clonotype was counted once. The V and J genes are TRBV20-1 and TRBJ2-1, with 10 nucleotides matching TRBD2. Trimming removed 0 bases from V and 4 bases from J; junction bases left unmatched: 9. Per germline, CDR1 DFQATT and CDR2 SNEGSKA (reference sequence). The CDR3 is 17 residues long. Here the CDR3 DNA reads TGCAGTGCTAGAGATCCCGCTAGCGGGAGCCCTTACAATGAGCAGTTCTTC. Its translation: CSARDPASGSPYNEQFF.

This clonotype was found a few times. The chain's CDR3 is CASSQVQDTSYEQYF. The CDR3 DNA reads as TGTGCCAGCAGCCAAGTTCAGGACACCTCCTACGAGCAGTACTTC. The gene calls are TRBV3-1 and TRBJ2-7; D perhaps matches TRBD1 (5 bases). The V gene's germline CDR1 is LGHDT and CDR2 YNNKEL (reference sequence). The CDR3 length is 15 residues. Trimming took 1 base from V and 0 from J, leaving 10 bases between them.

This clonotype was seen more than once but under ten times. The rearrangement joins TRBV7-9 to TRBJ2-4; possibly TRBD1 for D (7 bases). This CDR3 spans 17 amino acids. V was trimmed by 1 base and J by 0 bases, leaving 13 bases between them. Germline CDR1 SEHNR, CDR2 FQNEAQ (reference sequence). DNA of the CDR3: TGTGCCAGCAGCTTAGTAAGACAGGGACTAGCCAAAAACATTCAGTACTTC. Protein sequence: CASSLVRQGLAKNIQYF.

This chain links TRBV20-1 with TRBJ2-3; TRBD1 aligns across 10 bases. Germline V gene sequence: CDR1 DFQATT, CDR2 SNEGSKA (reference sequence). J was trimmed by 14 bases and V by 5 bases; bases with no gene match: 19. The CDR3 has 15 amino acids. This CDR3 is CSAEGPGTGVGWRYF. The CDR3 bases are TGCAGTGCTGAAGGGCCCGGGACAGGGGTCGGGTGGCGGTATTTT.

The table lists this clonotype with a few counts. The rearrangement joins TRBV12-3 or TRBV12-4 to TRBJ2-1; D possibly corresponds to TRBD2 (5 bases). The V end was cut by 6 bases, the J end by 7 bases, with 13 bases between. CDR3 length: 13 amino acids. The CDR3 DNA sequence: TGTGCCAGCAGCTCTTCCGGAGGTAATGAGCAGTTCTTC. Protein sequence: CASSSSGGNEQFF.

This clonotype was observed at least ten times. The V call is TRBV7-2, the J call TRBJ1-2; a possible D gene is TRBD1 (6 bases). Trimming removed 8 bases at V and 3 bases at J, with 16 bases between. The CDR3 loop spans 14 amino acids. The germline V gene has CDR1 SGHTA and CDR2 FQGNSA. CDR3 region: CASVPRAGDYGYTF. The DNA of the CDR3 is TGTGCCAGCGTTCCTCGTGCAGGGGACTATGGCTACACCTTC.

CDR3 in amino acids: CASSLRIGTSVVTGELFF. The CDR3, as DNA: TGTGCCAGCAGCTTACGGATCGGGACTAGCGTGGTTACCGGGGAGCTGTTTTTT. V usage is TRBV11-2 and J usage is TRBJ2-2; TRBD2 aligns across 10 bases. V shed 2 bases, J shed 5 bases, and the junction held 11 bases outside the gene matches. CDR3 length: 18 residues. CDR1 is SGHAT, CDR2 FQNNGV, per germline.

The rearrangement links TRBV4-2 to TRBJ2-7; the D gene is possibly TRBD2 (5 bases). CDR1 LGHNA and CDR2 YNFKEQ come from the germline V gene. The CDR3 is made up of 16 amino acids. V gave up 0 bases and J gave up 2 bases, with 14 bases separating them. CDR3 coding DNA: TGTGCCAGCAGCCAAGAGGGTGGGAGAAGCCCCTACGAGCAGTACTTC. Protein product: CASSQEGGRSPYEQYF.

The rearrangement links TRBV29-1 to TRBJ2-3; D possibly corresponds to TRBD1 (5 bases). The germline CDR1 and CDR2 sequences are SQVTM and ANQGSEA. Trimming stripped 3 bases from V and 3 bases from J, with 10 bases between. The CDR3 extends over 13 amino acids. CDR3 bases: TGCAGCGTTGAGGGTTACAGGACAGATACGCAGTATTTT. Translating it yields CSVEGYRTDTQYF.

The genes are TRBV5-4 and TRBJ2-1; a weak D match, TRBD1 (7 bases). This CDR3 has 15 amino acids. The germline V gene has CDR1 SGHNT and CDR2 YYREEE (reference sequence). V was pared by 4 bases and J by 5 bases, with 16 bases between. This chain's CDR3 is CASSRGGGKDNEQFF. Here the CDR3 DNA reads TGTGCCAGCAGCCGAGGGGGCGGGAAGGACAATGAGCAGTTCTTC.